This T cell receptor beta chain appears in the sequencing data of a study of early T cells in non-severe SARS-CoV-2 infection. Study overall: Chains were unpaired, as sequencing was done on bulk RNA from unsorted whole blood.

The germline V gene encodes CDR1 SGHRS and CDR2 YFSETQ. V lost 0 bases and J 0 bases, leaving 6 bases between the germline ends. There are 15 residues in the CDR3. Individual cDNA molecules received unique molecular identifiers during library preparation. MiXCR, run by TCRdb on the 5' RACE reads, gives a single entry per CDR3 protein. Of 69,000 or so distinct CDR3 sequences listed, over 10% are singletons. A note on this clonotype: Its specificity is unknown.

Findings and limits, study-wide: Private and CD4 specificities were missed by VDJdb matching, skewed to anti-spike CD8.

The sample was whole blood. The chain couples TRBV5-1 to TRBJ1-4; no clear D. This sequence originates from an adult who was a healthcare worker with PCR-confirmed SARS-CoV-2 infection or an uninfected control (not recorded which). This CDR3 is CASSLDVATNEKLFF. CDR3 nucleotides: TGCGCCAGCAGCTTGGACGTGGCAACTAATGAAAAACTGTTTTTT.